The clone carrying this TCR beta chain appeared once. These data come from a study of cytomegalovirus exposure and HLA in healthy donors. The study ran its PCR with 60 Vbeta and 13 Jbeta primers. Here immunoSEQ multiplex PCR was the method, and the copy in TCRdb shows in-frame clones only, minus some. The sample carries about 200,000 clones, more than 75% recorded once. Sequenced sample: PBMCs. This receptor was obtained from a woman aged 40 to 55 in good health and CMV-seronegative.

The CDR3 DNA reads TGTGCCAGCAGCGCAATGCGGGACCACTACGAGCAGTACTTC. Amino acid sequence: CASSAMRDHYEQYF. The chain carries TRBV5-6 and TRBJ2-7; D is perhaps TRBD2 (6 bases). Per the germline V gene, CDR1 is SGHDT and CDR2 is YYEEEE. This CDR3 is built from 14 residues. V lost 4 bases to trimming and J lost 3 bases, with 14 bases between them.